The T cell receptor beta chain described here comes from a study of blood T cell repertoires in COVID-19. Assay used: immunoSEQ multiplex PCR; TCRdb lists only in-frame clones, some missing. The sample includes 150,000 to 200,000 clones, more than 70% seen only once; the top ten take over 7.5%. The study recruited people aged 18 to 89 years across more than 20 US areas. Allocation to cohorts depended on clinical history reported by the participants. This CDR3 is built from 16 residues. V shed 1 base and J shed 4 bases, with 14 bases lying between them. Per germline, CDR1 LGHDT and CDR2 YNNKEL (reference sequence).

The source material was PBMCs or T cells enriched from blood (not recorded which). The chain joins TRBV3-1 (or the pseudogene TRBV3-2) to TRBJ2-1, with D tentatively TRBD1 (6 bases). The receptor's source is a young woman who had recovered from COVID-19. The DNA for the CDR3 is TGTGCCAGCAGCCAAGTTTTGGGGGCCATTTACAATGAGCAGTTCTTC. Its protein is CASSQVLGAIYNEQFF.